These 32 T cell receptor beta chains originate from one sample sequenced in a study of cytomegalovirus exposure and HLA in healthy donors. Primers for the PCR totalled 60 Vbeta and 13 Jbeta. Clones were sequenced by immunoSEQ multiplex PCR, and TCRdb holds only the in-frame ones, with some missing. This table has 140,000 to 150,000 clones, roughly 80% appearing once. Sequencing input: PBMCs. These TCRs come from a woman in her 40s in good health and CMV-seropositive.

DNA of the CDR3: TGTGCCAGTAGTCTGGAGGGGCGAATGAACACTGAAGCTTTCTTT. Its protein product is CASSLEGRMNTEAFF. This chain joins TRBV19 and TRBJ1-1, with D possibly TRBD1 on 5 matching bases. CDR1 and CDR2 from the germline V gene are LNHDA and SQIVND (reference sequence). The CDR3 spans 15 residues. Trimming took off 5 bases at V and 0 bases at J, with 13 bases between the two ends.

The rearrangement joins TRBV21-1 to TRBJ1-1. TRBV21-1 is shown as a pseudogene. The CDR3 length is 14 residues. As DNA, the CDR3 is TGTGCCAGCAGCATTCTGGCAGAGGACACTGAAGCTTTCTTT. It specifies CASSILAEDTEAFF.

This clone occurred a few times. The CDR3 loop is CASSQVLEGNQPQHF. The CDR3 DNA sequence: TGCGCCAGCAGCCAAGTTCTTGAGGGAAATCAGCCCCAGCATTTT. The V gene is TRBV4-1, the J gene TRBJ1-5; D is undetermined. Germline CDR1 and CDR2: MGHRA and YSYEKL. This CDR3 is built from 15 residues. V dropped 1 base and J dropped 4 bases, with 11 bases sitting between them.

This chain connects TRBV7-3 to TRBJ2-5; TRBD2 matches at 10 bases. The germline CDR1 and CDR2 sequences are SGHTA and FQGTGA. There are 15 residues in the CDR3. V shed 1 base, J shed 5 bases, and the junction held 4 bases outside the gene matches. The CDR3 DNA reads TGTGCCAGCAGCTTAAGTAGCGGGGGGCTTGAGACCCAGTACTTC. Translation gives CASSLSSGGLETQYF.

The chain employs TRBV5-6 and TRBJ2-1, with 9 bases lining up with TRBD2. From germline, CDR1 is SGHDT and CDR2 YYEEEE. The length of the CDR3 is 14 residues. V shed 2 bases, J shed 9 bases, and the junction held 6 bases outside the gene matches. In nucleotides, the CDR3 is TGTGCCAGCAGCTTTGGGCGGGGGGGCAGTGAGCAGTTCTTC. It codes for CASSFGRGGSEQFF.

The rearrangement links TRBV6-1 to TRBJ1-5, with TRBD1 matching over 7 bases. CDR1 and CDR2 (germline): MNHNS, SASEGT. The CDR3 is 15 residues long. J lost 3 bases, V lost 6 bases, and 8 bases had no gene match. This chain's CDR3 is CASRPTGASNQPQHF. In DNA, the CDR3 is TGTGCCAGCAGGCCTACAGGGGCTTCCAATCAGCCCCAGCATTTT.

The chain recombines TRBV5-6 with TRBJ2-5, with TRBD2 identical over 7 bases. This CDR3 spans 15 amino acids. CDR1 SGHDT and CDR2 YYEEEE come from the germline V gene. The trim removed 0 bases at V and 3 bases at J, leaving 5 bases unmatched. CDR3 sequence reads: CASSLDPGREETQYF. In nucleotides, the CDR3 is TGTGCCAGCAGCTTGGACCCAGGGAGGGAAGAGACCCAGTACTTC. Full variable domain (rest looked up from reference TRBV5-6 and TRBJ2-5): DAGVTQSPTHLIKTRGQQVTLRCSPKSGHDTVSWYQQALGQGPQFIFQYYEEEERQRGNFPDRFSGHQFPNYSSELNVNALLLGDSALYLCASSLDPGREETQYFGPGTRLLVL.

This chain joins TRBV9 and TRBJ2-1; TRBD1 might be the D (6 bases). Trimming pared 1 base from V and 8 bases from J, leaving 16 bases between. The CDR3 runs to 15 residues. CDR1 and CDR2 from the germline V gene are SGDLS and YYNGEE. CDR3 nucleotides: TGTGCCAGCAGCGTATCCCCCAGGGGACCGGATGAGCAGTTCTTC. Its translation: CASSVSPRGPDEQFF.

This clone was detected once. The chain is built from TRBV6-1 and TRBJ1-2; D gene ambiguous. The CDR3 consists of 14 residues. The germline V gene has CDR1 MNHNS and CDR2 SASEGT. V dropped 3 bases and J dropped 8 bases, with 16 bases sitting between them. The CDR3 nucleotides read TGTGCCAGCAGTGAGTCCAGGCCGATGTGGGGCTACACCTTC. Translated: CASSESRPMWGYTF.

This clone has more than one count but fewer than ten. The V call is TRBV2, the J call TRBJ2-5, with a possible D match to TRBD2 (6 bases). In germline, CDR1 is SNHLY, CDR2 FYNNEI. Trimming took 6 bases from V and 5 from J, leaving 16 bases between them. CDR3 length equals 14 residues. The CDR3 DNA reads as TGTGCCAGCAGGGACCAACTAGCATCGGAGACCCAGTACTTC. This sequence encodes CASRDQLASETQYF.

This clone is a singleton in its sample. The chain couples TRBV4-2 to TRBJ1-4; TRBD1 is a possible D gene (5 bases). Germline CDR1 and CDR2: LGHNA and YNFKEQ. V gave up 1 base and J gave up 7 bases, with 16 bases separating them. The CDR3 has 16 residues. The CDR3 coding sequence is TGTGCCAGCAGCCAAGTGACAGTCCCAAGCGTTGAAAAACTGTTTTTT. Protein product: CASSQVTVPSVEKLFF.

The table lists this clone with a few counts. The V gene is TRBV30, the J gene TRBJ1-4, with TRBD1 matching over 9 bases. The V and J ends lost 3 bases and 2 bases, in that order; junction bases with no gene match: 7. CDR1 and CDR2 from the germline V gene are GTSNPN and SVGIG (reference sequence). This CDR3 has 16 residues. CDR3 in amino acids: CAWRAGQGRTNEKLFF. DNA for the CDR3: TGTGCCTGGAGAGCGGGACAGGGTAGGACTAATGAAAAACTGTTTTTT.

As to this clone: Relative to the germline gene, one junction end is altered; a read error may explain this. This rearrangement joins TRBV7-9 to TRBJ1-3, with 10 bases fitting TRBD1. Per germline, CDR1 SEHNR and CDR2 FQNEAQ (reference sequence). The CDR3 sequence is 17 residues long. The CDR3 sequence is CSSSRGMGTGAGNTIYF. The CDR3 nucleotides read TGTTCCAGCAGCCGAGGAATGGGGACAGGGGCTGGAAACACCATATATTTT. Variable domain in full (rest from reference TRBV7-9 and TRBJ1-3): DTGVSQNPRHKITKRGQNVTFRCDPISEHNRLYWYRQTLGQGPEFLTYFQNEAQLEKSRLLSDRFSAERPKGSFSTLEIQRTEQGDSAMYLCSSSRGMGTGAGNTIYFGEGSWLTVV.

The V and J genes are TRBV10-2 and TRBJ1-6; D remains unclear. This CDR3 comprises 12 residues. The ends were cut back, 0 bases at V and 15 bases at J, with 9 bases in the middle. Germline V gene sequence: CDR1 WSHSY, CDR2 SAAADI. Here the CDR3 DNA reads TGCGCCAGCAGTGAGTCGTCCCCAAACCTCCACTTT. It is translated as CASSESSPNLHF.

This chain connects TRBV11-2 to TRBJ2-7; TRBD1 might be the D (5 bases). Germline V gene data show CDR1 as SGHAT and CDR2 as FQNNGV. This CDR3 has 14 amino acids. Trimming cost V 0 bases and J 6 bases, with 12 bases left between them. The CDR3 nucleotides read TGTGCCAGCAGCTTAGACCCAGGGTTGGGCGAGCAGTACTTC. This gives the protein CASSLDPGLGEQYF.

This chain connects TRBV4-1 to TRBJ1-3; 8 bases align to TRBD1. The CDR3 extends over 15 amino acids. Germline CDR1 and CDR2: MGHRA and YSYEKL. After removal of 3 bases from V and 3 bases from J, the junction contained 4 bases not matched to a gene. Here the CDR3 reads CASSQAGTGGNTIYF. The CDR3 nucleotides are TGCGCCAGCAGCCAGGCCGGGACAGGTGGAAACACCATATATTTT.

This clone was seen only a few times. The genes are TRBV5-4 and TRBJ2-7; 9 bases are shared with TRBD1. The CDR3 has 13 residues. The J segment lost 2 bases and the V segment lost 4 bases, leaving 1 base of the junction unmatched. The germline CDR1 and CDR2 sequences are SGHNT and YYREEE (reference sequence). CDR3 sequence: CASSGQGPYEQYF. Written as DNA, the CDR3 is TGTGCCAGCAGCGGACAGGGGCCCTACGAGCAGTACTTC.

The rearrangement links TRBV2 to TRBJ2-7, with 10 bases identical to TRBD2. This CDR3 is built from 14 residues. Losses at the gene ends were 5 bases for V and 3 bases for J; bases not matched to a gene: 4. The germline V gene has CDR1 SNHLY and CDR2 FYNNEI. CDR3 loop: CASSPRLAGYEQYF. CDR3 DNA: TGTGCCAGCAGTCCCCGACTAGCGGGCTACGAGCAGTACTTC. The entire variable domain, with the rest obtained from reference TRBV2 and TRBJ2-7, is as follows: EPEVTQTPSHQVTQMGQEVILRCVPISNHLYFYWYRQILGQKVEFLVSFYNNEISEKSEIFDDQFSVERPDGSNFTLKIRSTKLEDSAMYFCASSPRLAGYEQYFGPGTRLTVT.

The chain uses TRBV6-1 and TRBJ1-4, with unresolved D. The V end lost 6 bases, the J end lost 7 bases, and 6 bases lay between the germline ends. CDR1 MNHNS and CDR2 SASEGT come from the germline V gene. The CDR3 length is 11 residues. The CDR3 nucleotides are TGTGCCAGCAGGGGCATTGAAAAACTGTTTTTT. Protein: CASRGIEKLFF.

The genes are TRBV4-2 and TRBJ1-1; D is unresolved. Germline V lookup: CDR1 LGHNA, CDR2 YNFKEQ. With 4 bases removed from V and 4 bases from J, the gap between germline ends came to 4 bases. There are 11 residues in the CDR3. The CDR3 spells CASSRGTEAFF. CDR3 coding DNA: TGTGCCAGCAGCCGAGGCACTGAAGCTTTCTTT.

The chain links TRBV11-3 to TRBJ2-5; TRBD2 matches at 8 bases. With 1 base clipped from V and 5 bases from J, the junction kept 3 bases outside the gene matches. The length of the CDR3 is 14 residues. CDR1 SGHNT and CDR2 YENEEA come from the germline V gene. This CDR3 is CASSLGGGLETQYF. The CDR3 coding sequence is TGTGCCAGCAGCTTAGGCGGGGGGCTGGAGACCCAGTACTTC.

The rearrangement links TRBV30 to TRBJ1-2; D gene uncertain. CDR1 and CDR2 (germline): GTSNPN, SVGIG (reference sequence). Trimming stripped 0 bases from V and 8 bases from J, with 7 bases between. This CDR3 spans 11 amino acids. The CDR3 bases are TGTGCCTGGAGTGTTCGTGGCGGCTACACCTTC. The encoded protein is CAWSVRGGYTF.

The genes are TRBV4-2 and TRBJ1-2; TRBD1 agrees at 8 bases. CDR1 is LGHNA and CDR2 is YNFKEQ in the germline V gene. V lost 3 bases and J lost 5; bases outside the gene matches: 11. The CDR3 length is 16 residues. The CDR3 reads CASSQDAQGARYGYTF. The CDR3 nucleotides read TGTGCCAGCAGCCAGGATGCCCAGGGGGCGAGGTATGGCTACACCTTC.

The rearrangement uses TRBV5-5 and TRBJ2-7; D gene ambiguous. The germline V gene encodes CDR1 SGHKS and CDR2 YYEKEE (reference sequence). The ends were cut back, 4 bases at V and 7 bases at J, with 12 bases in the middle. The CDR3 totals 12 residues. CDR3 in amino acids: CASSPAVGEQYF. The CDR3 DNA follows: TGTGCCAGCAGCCCGGCGGTCGGTGAGCAGTACTTC. Together with reference TRBV5-5 and TRBJ2-7, the CDR3 gives the full variable domain: DAGVTQSPTHLIKTRGQQVTLRCSPISGHKSVSWYQQVLGQGPQFIFQYYEKEERGRGNFPDRFSARQFPNYSSELNVNALLLGDSALYLCASSPAVGEQYFGPGTRLTVT.

CDR3 nucleotides: TGTGCCAGCAGCGTAGCTCCGGGGGGCGGGAGAAATGAGCAGTTCTTC. Encoded protein: CASSVAPGGGRNEQFF. The rearrangement links TRBV9 to TRBJ2-1, with D possibly TRBD2 on 7 matching bases. From germline, CDR1 is SGDLS and CDR2 YYNGEE. This CDR3 is 16 amino acids long. V lost 0 bases and J 7 bases, leaving 17 bases between the germline ends.

The chain employs TRBV9 and TRBJ2-3; 12 nucleotides agree with TRBD2. The CDR3 has 17 residues. Germline V gives CDR1 SGDLS, CDR2 YYNGEE. V shed 3 bases and J 5 bases; nucleotides not matched to a gene: 10. The CDR3 nucleotides are TGTGCCAGCAGCGCGATAACTAGCGGGGGGAATTTAGATACGCAGTATTTT. The encoded protein is CASSAITSGGNLDTQYF. Full variable domain (missing parts from reference TRBV9 and TRBJ2-3): DSGVTQTPKHLITATGQRVTLRCSPRSGDLSVYWYQQSLDQGLQFLIQYYNGEERAKGNILERFSAQQFPDLHSELNLSSLELGDSALYFCASSAITSGGNLDTQYFGPGTRLTVL.

This chain connects TRBV29-1 to TRBJ2-7; 10 nucleotides agree with TRBD1. CDR1 is SQVTM, CDR2 ANQGSEA, per germline. The trim removed 6 bases at V and 7 bases at J, leaving 9 bases unmatched. This CDR3 spans 13 amino acids. CDR3 residues: CSVAGQGVGEQYF. The CDR3 coding sequence is TGCAGCGTGGCTGGACAGGGGGTAGGGGAGCAGTACTTC.

The CDR3 sequence: CASREGTSLNEKLFF. CDR3 DNA: TGCGCCAGCAGGGAAGGGACAAGCCTAAATGAAAAACTGTTTTTT. The chain has TRBV5-1 and TRBJ1-4; a weak D match, TRBD1 (6 bases). This CDR3 has 15 amino acids. Trimming cost V 5 bases and J 5 bases, with 16 bases left between them. CDR1 is SGHRS, CDR2 YFSETQ, per germline.

The rearrangement uses TRBV11-2 and TRBJ2-5, with D possibly being TRBD2 (6 bases). The CDR3 covers 14 residues. Trimming took off 5 bases at V and 5 bases at J, with 15 bases between the two ends. Germline CDR1 and CDR2: SGHAT and FQNNGV. The CDR3: CASSRDLGWETQYF. DNA of the CDR3: TGTGCCAGCAGCCGGGACTTGGGGTGGGAGACCCAGTACTTC.

The genes are TRBV19 and TRBJ1-5, with 7 bases lining up with TRBD1. The V gene's germline CDR1 is LNHDA and CDR2 SQIVND (reference sequence). This CDR3 region has 18 residues. The V segment lost 4 bases and the J segment 4 bases; nucleotides outside the gene matches: 16. The CDR3 nucleotides are TGTGCCAGTAGTAAACCGAACAGGGGACGGGGTGTGAATCAGCCCCAGCATTTT. Its translation is CASSKPNRGRGVNQPQHF.

V gene TRBV15 combines with J gene TRBJ1-3, with a weak D call TRBD1 (5 bases). The V and J ends lost 3 bases and 2 bases respectively, with 11 bases between them. The CDR3 length is 15 residues. CDR1 LNHNV and CDR2 YYDKDF come from the germline V gene (reference sequence). The CDR3 region is CATSRDSGAGNTIYF. The CDR3 coding sequence is TGTGCCACCAGCAGGGACTCGGGGGCTGGAAACACCATATATTTT. The complete variable domain, with remaining parts taken from reference TRBV15 and TRBJ1-3, reads DAMVIQNPRYQVTQFGKPVTLSCSQTLNHNVMYWYQQKSSQAPKLLFHYYDKDFNNEADTPDNFQSRRPNTSFCFLDIRSPGLGDTAMYLCATSRDSGAGNTIYFGEGSWLTVV.

This clone was found once. The rearrangement joins TRBV19 to TRBJ1-6; 8 nucleotides match TRBD1. CDR1 and CDR2 (germline): LNHDA, SQIVND (reference sequence). The V segment lost 4 bases and the J segment 10 bases; nucleotides outside the gene matches: 9. CDR3 length equals 15 residues. The CDR3 region has the DNA TGTGCCAGTAGTAGCACCGGACAGGGTATCTCACCCCTCCACTTT. Its protein product is CASSSTGQGISPLHF.